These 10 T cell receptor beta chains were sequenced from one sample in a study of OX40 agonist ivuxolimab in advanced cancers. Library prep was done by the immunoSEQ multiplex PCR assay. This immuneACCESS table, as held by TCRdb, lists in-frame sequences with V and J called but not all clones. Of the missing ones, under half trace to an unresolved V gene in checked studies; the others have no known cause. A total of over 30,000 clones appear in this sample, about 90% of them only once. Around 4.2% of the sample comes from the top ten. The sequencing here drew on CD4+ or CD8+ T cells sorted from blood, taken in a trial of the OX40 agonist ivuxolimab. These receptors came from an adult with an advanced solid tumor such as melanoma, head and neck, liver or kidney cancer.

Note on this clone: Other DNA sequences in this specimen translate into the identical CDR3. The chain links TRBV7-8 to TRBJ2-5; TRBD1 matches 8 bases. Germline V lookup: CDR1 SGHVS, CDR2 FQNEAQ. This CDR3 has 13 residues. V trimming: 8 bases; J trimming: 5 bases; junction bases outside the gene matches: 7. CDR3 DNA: TGTGCCAGCCGACAGGGGACCCAGGAGACCCAGTACTTC. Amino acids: CASRQGTQETQYF.

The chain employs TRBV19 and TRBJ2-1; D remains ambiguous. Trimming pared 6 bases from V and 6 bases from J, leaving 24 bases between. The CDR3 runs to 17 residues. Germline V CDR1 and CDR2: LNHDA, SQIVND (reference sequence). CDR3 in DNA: TGTGCCAGTAGCACACTTACTTGGACCCCCAAGGGCAATGAGCAGTTCTTC. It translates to CASSTLTWTPKGNEQFF.

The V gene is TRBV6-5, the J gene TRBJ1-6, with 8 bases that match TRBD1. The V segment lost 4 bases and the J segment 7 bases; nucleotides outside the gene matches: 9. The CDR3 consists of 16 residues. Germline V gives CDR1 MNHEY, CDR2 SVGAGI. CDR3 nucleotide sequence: TGTGCCAGCAGTTTTGGACAGGGCTTATGGAATTCACCCCTCCACTTT. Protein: CASSFGQGLWNSPLHF.

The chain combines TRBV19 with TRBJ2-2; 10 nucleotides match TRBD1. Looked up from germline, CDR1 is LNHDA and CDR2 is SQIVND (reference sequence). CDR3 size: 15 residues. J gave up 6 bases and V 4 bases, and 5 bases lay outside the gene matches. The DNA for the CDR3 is TGTGCCAGTAGTAAGACAGGGGGCACACCCGGGGAGCTGTTTTTT. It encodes CASSKTGGTPGELFF.

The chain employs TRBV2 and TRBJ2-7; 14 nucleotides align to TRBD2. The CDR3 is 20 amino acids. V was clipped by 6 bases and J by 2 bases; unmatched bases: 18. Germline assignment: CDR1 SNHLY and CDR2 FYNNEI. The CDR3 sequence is CASRDNTGTSGSVSPYEQYF. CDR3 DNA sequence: TGTGCCAGCAGGGATAACACCGGGACTAGCGGGAGTGTGTCCCCCTACGAGCAGTACTTC.

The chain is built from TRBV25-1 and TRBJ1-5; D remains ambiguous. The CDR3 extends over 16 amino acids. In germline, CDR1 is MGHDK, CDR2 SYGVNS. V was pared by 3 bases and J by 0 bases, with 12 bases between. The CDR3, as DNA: TGTGCCAGCAGTGATGGGGTAGGCTATAGCAATCAGCCCCAGCATTTT. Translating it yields CASSDGVGYSNQPQHF.

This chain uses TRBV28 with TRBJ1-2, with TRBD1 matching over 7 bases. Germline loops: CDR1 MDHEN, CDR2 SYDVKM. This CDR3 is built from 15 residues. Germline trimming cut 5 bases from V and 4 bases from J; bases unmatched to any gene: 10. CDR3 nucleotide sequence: TGTGCCAGCAGTGATAGGGGGCGCCTTTTCTATGGCTACACCTTC. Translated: CASSDRGRLFYGYTF.

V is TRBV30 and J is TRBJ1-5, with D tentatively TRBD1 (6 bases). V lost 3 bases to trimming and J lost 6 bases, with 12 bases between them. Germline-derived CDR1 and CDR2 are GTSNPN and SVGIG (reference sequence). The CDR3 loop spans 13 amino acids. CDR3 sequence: CAWSLQGVQPQHF. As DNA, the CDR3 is TGTGCCTGGAGCTTACAGGGCGTTCAGCCCCAGCATTTT.

CDR3 sequence (DNA): TGTGCCAGCAGCCCCGGACAGGCCTATCAGCCCCAGCATTTT. Translated, it gives CASSPGQAYQPQHF. The chain uses TRBV27 and TRBJ1-5, with TRBD1 identical over 7 bases. The CDR3 is 14 amino acids. The junction had 7 bases not matched to a gene; V was cut back by 6 bases and J by 5 bases. Germline V gene lookup returns CDR1 MNHEY and CDR2 SMNVEV (reference sequence).

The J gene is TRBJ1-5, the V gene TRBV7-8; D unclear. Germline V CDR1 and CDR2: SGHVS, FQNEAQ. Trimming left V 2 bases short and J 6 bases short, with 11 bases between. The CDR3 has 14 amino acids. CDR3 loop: CASSLHEAGQPQHF. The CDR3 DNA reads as TGTGCCAGCAGCTTACATGAGGCGGGTCAGCCCCAGCATTTT. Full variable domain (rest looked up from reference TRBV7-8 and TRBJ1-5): GAGVSQSPRYKVAKRGQDVALRCDPISGHVSLFWYQQALGQGPEFLTYFQNEAQLDKSGLPSDRFFAERPEGSVSTLKIQRTQQEDSAVYLCASSLHEAGQPQHFGDGTRLSIL.